The 26 T cell receptor beta chains presented below share a single source sample, sequenced in a study of blood T cell repertoires in COVID-19. The method was immunoSEQ multiplex PCR; TCRdb's version includes in-frame clones alone and lacks a portion of them. The sample has about 110,000 clones; about 85% are singletons. Material for sequencing was peripheral blood. The receptors were gathered from a human donor in a cohort sampled during active COVID-19.

About this clone itself: A read error may produce the germline difference seen at one junction end. This chain uses TRBV4-2 with TRBJ1-2, with D perhaps TRBD1 (5 bases). There are 16 residues in the CDR3. The V gene's germline CDR1 is LGHNA and CDR2 YNFKEQ. CDR3: CASSQEVNMGGLATDF. As DNA, the CDR3 is TGTGCCAGCAGCCAAGAGGTTAATATGGGGGGACTGGCTACCGACTTC.

The V call is TRBV28, the J call TRBJ1-4; D is perhaps TRBD1 (6 bases). The CDR3 consists of 15 residues. V was trimmed by 5 bases and J by 8 bases, leaving 18 bases between them. Per germline, CDR1 MDHEN and CDR2 SYDVKM. The CDR3 protein is CASSDPGDRGEKLFF. DNA for the CDR3: TGTGCCAGCAGTGACCCAGGGGACCGCGGGGAAAAACTGTTTTTT.

This rearrangement joins TRBV28 to TRBJ2-1, with D perhaps TRBD1 (6 bases). Germline lookup yields CDR1 MDHEN and CDR2 SYDVKM. The CDR3 consists of 15 residues. V shed 7 bases and J shed 2 bases, with 15 bases lying between them. CDR3 amino acids: CASNSPGQPYNEQFF. CDR3 DNA: TGTGCCAGCAATTCCCCGGGACAACCCTACAATGAGCAGTTCTTC.

The rearrangement links TRBV21-1 to TRBJ1-5; TRBD1, the table's D call, lacks a check against the DNA. TRBV21-1 is a pseudogene locus. The CDR3 has 16 residues. DNA for the CDR3: TGTGCCAGCAGCAGTCTCCAGGGCGGCAGCAATCAGCCCCAGCATTTT. Translated: CASSSLQGGSNQPQHF.

This rearrangement joins TRBV6-5 to TRBJ1-1; D not resolved. The V gene's germline CDR1 is MNHEY and CDR2 SVGAGI. This CDR3 has 15 amino acids. V lost 7 bases to trimming and J lost 5 bases, with 20 bases between them. In DNA, the CDR3 is TGTGCCAGCACTCCAACGGAGGTCGTGGGAACTGAAGCTTTCTTT. It yields the protein CASTPTEVVGTEAFF.

The gene calls are TRBV3-1 (or the pseudogene TRBV3-2) and TRBJ2-7, with TRBD2 as a possible D gene (6 bases). Germline V gene lookup returns CDR1 LGHDT and CDR2 YNNKEL (reference sequence). The V end was cut by 0 bases, the J end by 3 bases, with 12 bases between. This CDR3 region has 15 residues. CDR3 coding DNA: TGTGCCAGCAGCCAAGAGGCGGCGGGATTCTACGAGCAGTACTTC. Encoded protein: CASSQEAAGFYEQYF.

V usage is TRBV3-1 (or the pseudogene TRBV3-2) and J usage is TRBJ1-1; 8 bases align to TRBD1. The V gene's germline CDR1 is LGHDT and CDR2 YNNKEL (reference sequence). This CDR3 contains 14 residues. After removal of 4 bases from V and 1 base from J, the junction contained 2 bases not matched to a gene. The CDR3 region is CASSPRGRNTEAFF. CDR3 nucleotides: TGTGCCAGCAGCCCCAGGGGGCGGAACACTGAAGCTTTCTTT.

The V call is TRBV6-2 or TRBV6-3, the J call TRBJ1-5; the match to TRBD1 covers 10 bases. Germline V lookup: CDR1 MNHEY, CDR2 SVGEGT. The CDR3 runs to 16 residues. The junction had 10 bases not matched to a gene; V was cut back by 4 bases and J by 7 bases. CDR3 coding DNA: TGTGCCAGCAGTTCGGGACAGGGGAATAGGGGACAGCCCCAGCATTTT. Amino acid sequence: CASSSGQGNRGQPQHF.

This chain joins TRBV11-2 and TRBJ1-1; 8 bases map to TRBD1. From germline, CDR1 is SGHAT and CDR2 FQNNGV. V was clipped by 2 bases and J by 5 bases; unmatched bases: 10. CDR3 size: 16 residues. The DNA of the CDR3 is TGTGCCAGCAGCTTAAGTGTTCAGGGGGCGAAAACTGAAGCTTTCTTT. This gives the protein CASSLSVQGAKTEAFF.

V usage is TRBV29-1 and J usage is TRBJ1-2; 7 positions match TRBD1. This CDR3 comprises 15 residues. V dropped 3 bases and J dropped 4; count of bases not matched to a gene: 11. The germline CDR1 and CDR2 sequences are SQVTM and ANQGSEA. CDR3 sequence: CSVDSGTAPFYGYTF. In DNA form, the CDR3 reads TGCAGCGTTGATTCCGGGACAGCACCATTCTATGGCTACACCTTC.

This rearrangement joins TRBV7-9 to TRBJ1-4; 9 nucleotides agree with TRBD1. V lost 5 bases and J lost 3; bases outside the gene matches: 4. CDR3 length equals 15 residues. Germline V CDR1 and CDR2: SEHNR, FQNEAQ (reference sequence). The DNA of the CDR3 is TGTGCCAGCAGCCAGACAGGGGGATCTAATGAAAAACTGTTTTTT. Translating it yields CASSQTGGSNEKLFF.

This clone was found a few times. This CDR3 is also generated by other DNA sequences in the sample. The rearrangement uses TRBV11-2 and TRBJ1-5; TRBD1 might be the D (5 bases). Trimming took 1 base from V and 3 from J, leaving 7 bases between them. CDR1 is SGHAT, CDR2 FQNNGV, per germline. The CDR3 runs 14 residues. The CDR3, as DNA: TGTGCCAGCAGCTTAGGACAGTTCAATCAGCCCCAGCATTTT. This codes for CASSLGQFNQPQHF.

The rearrangement links TRBV24-1 to TRBJ2-1, with D uncertain. Trimming removed 4 bases at V and 7 bases at J, with 7 bases between. Germline assignment: CDR1 KGHDR and CDR2 SFDVKD. There are 12 residues in the CDR3. The CDR3 region has the DNA TGTGCCACCAGTGACAGGCTGAATGAGCAGTTCTTC. Its translation: CATSDRLNEQFF.

The rearrangement joins TRBV6-6 to TRBJ2-1, with TRBD2 matching over 12 bases. CDR1 is MNHNY, CDR2 SVGAGI, per germline (reference sequence). The CDR3 is made up of 14 amino acids. V trimming: 5 bases; J trimming: 9 bases; junction bases outside the gene matches: 5. The CDR3 region is CASSHQTSGGEQFF. In DNA, the CDR3 is TGTGCCAGCAGTCACCAGACTAGCGGGGGTGAGCAGTTCTTC.

The chain recombines TRBV7-9 with TRBJ2-3, with D perhaps TRBD2 (5 bases). Germline CDR1 reads SEHNR; CDR2 reads FQNEAQ (reference sequence). The CDR3 consists of 14 residues. With 5 bases removed from V and 2 bases from J, the gap between germline ends came to 11 bases. The CDR3 spells CASSAGLNTDTQYF. CDR3 coding DNA: TGTGCCAGCAGCGCAGGACTCAACACAGATACGCAGTATTTT.

V is TRBV13 and J is TRBJ2-1; 13 positions agree with TRBD2. The CDR3 has 14 amino acids. Trimming took 5 bases from V and 7 from J; bases not matched to a gene: 2. In germline, CDR1 is PRHDT, CDR2 FYEKMQ (reference sequence). In DNA, the CDR3 is TGTGCCAGCAGCACGACTAGCGGGAGGAATGAGCAGTTCTTC. It specifies CASSTTSGRNEQFF.

The genes are TRBV10-2 and TRBJ1-2, with a weak D call TRBD1 (6 bases). The germline CDR1 and CDR2 sequences are WSHSY and SAAADI. CDR3 size: 13 residues. The germline V and J ends were trimmed by 8 bases and 0 bases, with 10 bases remaining between them. CDR3: CASQDRANYGYTF. The CDR3 DNA reads TGCGCCAGCCAGGACAGAGCTAACTATGGCTACACCTTC.

DNA for the CDR3: TGTGCCAGCAGTGAACGAGTGAATGGCTACACCTTC. Translated: CASSERVNGYTF. This sequence joins TRBV6-1 and TRBJ1-2; D is undetermined. V was shortened by 2 bases and J by 6 bases, with 7 bases between the two germline ends. There are 12 residues in the CDR3. Germline CDR1 is MNHNS and CDR2 is SASEGT.

This clone appeared a few times. This chain uses TRBV5-6 with TRBJ1-1; D call uncertain. V was clipped by 4 bases and J by 6 bases, with 10 bases between them. Germline V gene lookup returns CDR1 SGHDT and CDR2 YYEEEE. This CDR3 is 12 amino acids long. CDR3 in DNA: TGTGCCAGCAGCCGGAGGCGGGCTGAAGCTTTCTTT. Translated, it gives CASSRRRAEAFF.

The CDR3 bases are TGTGCCTGGATCGGGGTATTTGGCTACGAGCAGTACTTC. As protein: CAWIGVFGYEQYF. The genes are TRBV30 and TRBJ2-7; D perhaps matches TRBD2 (5 bases). V lost 4 bases, J lost 3 bases, and 13 bases lay in between. The CDR3 is 13 amino acids. The germline V gene encodes CDR1 GTSNPN and CDR2 SVGIG (reference sequence).

The rearrangement joins TRBV7-9 to TRBJ2-7; D is possibly TRBD1 (5 bases). CDR3 length equals 12 residues. Deletions cut 8 bases from V and 2 bases from J, with 10 bases between. The germline V gene has CDR1 SEHNR and CDR2 FQNEAQ (reference sequence). CDR3 bases: TGTGCCAGCGCAGGGTTTACCTACGAGCAGTACTTC. It codes for CASAGFTYEQYF.

The chain carries TRBV7-6 and TRBJ2-2; perhaps TRBD1 as D (5 bases). The CDR3 is 15 amino acids. Germline CDR1 and CDR2: SGHVS and FNYEAQ. V was cut by 2 bases and J by 7 bases, with 14 bases left in between. Written as DNA, the CDR3 is TGTGCCAGCAGCTTAAACCCAGGGCAGGTCGGGGAGCTGTTTTTT. Amino acids: CASSLNPGQVGELFF. Variable domain in full (rest from reference TRBV7-6 and TRBJ2-2): GAGVSQSPRYKVTKRGQDVALRCDPISGHVSLYWYRQALGQGPEFLTYFNYEAQQDKSGLPNDRFSAERPEGSISTLTIQRTEQRDSAMYRCASSLNPGQVGELFFGEGSRLTVL.

The chain has TRBV5-1 and TRBJ2-1; 11 bases map to TRBD1. The CDR3 sequence is 15 residues long. Germline trimming cut 2 bases from V and 9 bases from J; bases unmatched to any gene: 7. Germline V lookup: CDR1 SGHRS, CDR2 YFSETQ. The CDR3 reads CASSFRTGGSGEQFF. The CDR3 DNA is TGCGCCAGCAGCTTTAGGACAGGGGGCTCAGGTGAGCAGTTCTTC.

The CDR3 is CASSRAATGVYGYTF. The CDR3 bases are TGTGCCAGCAGCCGGGCCGCGACAGGGGTCTATGGCTACACCTTC. J is TRBJ1-2 and V is TRBV7-9; 8 nucleotides align to TRBD1. With V trimmed by 5 bases and J by 4 bases, 9 bases remained unmatched. The CDR3 is 15 amino acids. CDR1 is SEHNR and CDR2 is FQNEAQ in the germline V gene (reference sequence).

This clone came up once. The chain uses TRBV28 and TRBJ1-5; D gene uncertain. CDR3 size: 15 residues. V dropped 11 bases and J dropped 3 bases, with 20 bases sitting between them. From germline, CDR1 is MDHEN and CDR2 SYDVKM. Here the CDR3 reads CAAGLVTDYNQPQHF. CDR3 bases: TGTGCCGCGGGATTGGTCACAGATTACAATCAGCCCCAGCATTTT. Supplemented by reference TRBV28 and TRBJ1-5, the full variable domain reads DVKVTQSSRYLVKRTGEKVFLECVQDMDHENMFWYRQDPGLGLRLIYFSYDVKMKEKGDIPEGYSVSREKKERFSLILESASTNQTSMYLCAAGLVTDYNQPQHFGDGTRLSIL.

The chain combines TRBV27 with TRBJ1-4; D gene ambiguous. CDR3 length: 13 residues. Deletions cut 3 bases from V and 2 bases from J, with 4 bases between. CDR1 and CDR2 (germline): MNHEY, SMNVEV (reference sequence). The CDR3, as DNA: TGTGCCAGCAGTTTCCAGACTAATGAAAAACTGTTTTTT. It is translated as CASSFQTNEKLFF.